Following are 2 T cell receptor beta chains from one sample sequenced in a study of cytomegalovirus exposure and HLA in healthy donors listed by TCRdb under 2017. The receptor library was made with the immunoSEQ multiplex PCR assay. For the multiplex PCR, a mixture combining 60 forward primers for TCR Vbeta segments and 13 reverse primers for TCR Jbeta segments was used. TCRdb took over this immuneACCESS table, retaining in-frame rearrangements with V and J assigned. Such tables are incomplete; in checked studies, under half of the missing clones stem from an unresolved V gene, and the remainder is unexplained. The sample table holds some 76,000 clones, of which roughly two thirds were seen once. The leading ten clones occupy roughly 4.4% of the sample. Sequencing was carried out using PBMCs. The receptors originated from a man in his 60s in good health and CMV-seropositive.

J is TRBJ2-1 and V is TRBV2, with 13 bases aligning to TRBD2. The length of the CDR3 is 15 residues. Trimming at V came to 6 bases and at J to 6 bases, leaving 5 bases not matched to a gene. CDR1 is SNHLY, CDR2 FYNNEI, per germline. The CDR3 DNA sequence: TGTGCCAGCAGCGCCGGGACTAGCGGGGTCAATGAGCAGTTCTTC. This gives the protein CASSAGTSGVNEQFF.

A word on this clone: One end of the junction varies from germline; a read error may be responsible. The chain recombines TRBV7-9 with TRBJ1-1; D is unclear. The germline gives CDR1 SEHNR, CDR2 FQNEAQ (reference sequence). The CDR3 covers 14 residues. Written as DNA, the CDR3 is TGTTCCAGCAGCTCCTTTTATCCCAACACTGAAGCTTTCTTT. As protein: CSSSSFYPNTEAFF.